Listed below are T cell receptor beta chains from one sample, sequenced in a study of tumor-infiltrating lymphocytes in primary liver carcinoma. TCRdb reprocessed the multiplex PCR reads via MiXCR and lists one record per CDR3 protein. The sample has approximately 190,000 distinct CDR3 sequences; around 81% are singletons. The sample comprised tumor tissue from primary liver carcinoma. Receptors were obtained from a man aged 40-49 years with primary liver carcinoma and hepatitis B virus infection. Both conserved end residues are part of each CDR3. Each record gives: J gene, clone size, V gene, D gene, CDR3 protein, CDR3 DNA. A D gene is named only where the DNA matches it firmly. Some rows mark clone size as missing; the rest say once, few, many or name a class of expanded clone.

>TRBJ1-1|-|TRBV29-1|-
CSSLPDLNTEAFF
TGCAGCTCCCTACCAGACCTTAACACTGAAGCTTTCTTT
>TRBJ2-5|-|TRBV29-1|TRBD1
CSVAGRAGGWETQYF
TGCAGTGTTGCAGGCAGGGCAGGGGGCTGGGAGACCCAGTACTTC
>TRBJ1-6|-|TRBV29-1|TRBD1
CSVVQGTGSRLHF
TGCAGCGTTGTACAGGGGACCGGTTCACGCCTCCACTTT
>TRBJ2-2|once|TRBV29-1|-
CSVMVNTGELFF
TGCAGCGTTATGGTTAATACCGGGGAGCTGTTTTTT
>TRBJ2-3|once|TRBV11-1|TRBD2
CASSFPGTSGTDTQYF
TGTGCCAGCAGCTTTCCCGGGACTAGCGGAACAGATACGCAGTATTTT
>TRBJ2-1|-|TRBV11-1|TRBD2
CGISPGLVGDYNEQFF
TGTGGCATCAGCCCTGGACTAGTGGGCGACTACAATGAGCAGTTCTTC
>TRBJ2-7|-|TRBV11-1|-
CAINSSRDSSYEQYF
TGTGCCATCAACTCTTCCCGGGACTCCTCCTACGAGCAGTACTTC
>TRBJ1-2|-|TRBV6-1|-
CACSPQGTGGHTF
TGTGCCTGCAGTCCCCAGGGGACCGGTGGCCACACCTTC
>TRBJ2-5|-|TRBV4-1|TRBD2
CASSHGSSSGRETQYF
TGCGCAAGCAGCCATGGGTCGTCTAGCGGGAGAGAGACCCAGTACTTC
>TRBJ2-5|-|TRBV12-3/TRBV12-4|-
CASSPWTRVEDTQYF
TGTGCCAGCAGCCCCTGGACAAGGGTCGAAGATACCCAGTACTTC
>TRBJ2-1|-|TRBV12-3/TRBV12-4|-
CTSCKEADQFF
TGTACCAGCTGTAAGGAGGCAGACCAGTTCTTC
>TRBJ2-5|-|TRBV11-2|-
CASSPRSAPGVTLYF
TGCGCCAGCAGCCCCCGGTCAGCCCCAGGTGTGACCCTGTACTTC
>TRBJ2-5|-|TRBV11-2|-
CASRPPSAPGVIQYF
TGTGCCAGCAGACCCCCGTCAGCCCCAGGGGTGATCCAGTACTTC
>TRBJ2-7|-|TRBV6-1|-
CASSVGMGGSYEQYF
TGTGCCAGCAGTGTTGGGATGGGGGGCTCCTACGAGCAGTACTTC
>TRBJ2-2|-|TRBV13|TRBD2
CVSCLTNGRAGELFF
TGTGTCAGCTGCTTGACTAACGGGAGGGCCGGGGAGCTGTTTTTT
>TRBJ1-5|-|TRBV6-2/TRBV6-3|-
CAGSYSPYRDSNEPQHF
TGTGCCGGCAGTTACTCCCCTTACAGGGATAGCAATGAGCCCCAGCATTTT
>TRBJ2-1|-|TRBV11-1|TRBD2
CASNPRGLAGVEEQFF
TGTGCCAGCAACCCCCGGGGACTGGCGGGAGTCGAGGAGCAGTTCTTC
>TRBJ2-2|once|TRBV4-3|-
CANSHQPYGDEPEELFF
TGCGCCAACAGCCACCAACCATATGGCGATGAGCCCGAGGAGCTGTTTTTT
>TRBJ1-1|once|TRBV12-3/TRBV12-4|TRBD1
CASIRDRCNTDAFF
TGTGCCAGTATACGGGACAGGTGTAACACTGATGCTTTCTTT
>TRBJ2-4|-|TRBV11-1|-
CASSLPGTCGIKNIQHF
TGTGCCAGCAGCTTACCCGGGACTTGCGGGATCAAAAACATTCAGCACTTC
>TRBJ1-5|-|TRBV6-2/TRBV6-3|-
CASSPMRDGRQHF
TGTGCCAGTAGCCCCATGCGGGACGGACGGCAGCATTTT
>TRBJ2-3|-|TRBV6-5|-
CASSLTGTDITDTQYF
TGTGCCAGCAGTTTAACCGGGACGGACATCACAGATACGCAGTATTTT
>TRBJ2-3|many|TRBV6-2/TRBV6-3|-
CASSRSPDSTDTQYF
TGTGCCAGCAGCCGATCCCCGGACAGCACAGATACGCAGTATTTT
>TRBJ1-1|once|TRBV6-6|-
CASTIPSTRDTEAFF
TGTGCCAGCACTATTCCGTCGACTCGGGACACTGAAGCTTTCTTT
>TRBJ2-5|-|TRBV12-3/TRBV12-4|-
CANSRSGIETQYF
TGTGCCAACAGCCGAAGCGGAATAGAGACCCAGTACTTC
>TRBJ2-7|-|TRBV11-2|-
CASRQGLGGRWSYEQYF
TGTGCCAGCAGGCAAGGACTAGGGGGAAGGTGGTCCTACGAGCAGTACTTC
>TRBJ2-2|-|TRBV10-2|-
CARSGRRESGELFF
TGCGCCAGAAGTGGACGAAGAGAGAGTGGGGAGCTGTTTTTT
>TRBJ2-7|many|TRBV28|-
CATGVGLTYEQYF
TGTGCCACTGGGGTAGGACTGACCTACGAGCAGTACTTC
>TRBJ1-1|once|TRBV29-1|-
CNVRARWGMTTEAFF
TGCAACGTTCGGGCGAGGTGGGGAATGACCACTGAAGCTTTCTTT
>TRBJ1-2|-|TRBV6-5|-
CTSSSGVGVANYGYTF
TGTACCAGCAGTTCCGGGGTCGGGGTCGCCAACTATGGCTACACCTTC
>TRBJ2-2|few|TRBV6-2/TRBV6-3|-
CTSSWAASNTWELFF
TGTACCAGCAGTTGGGCAGCCTCGAACACCTGGGAGCTGTTTTTT
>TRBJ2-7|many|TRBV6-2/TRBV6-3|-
CASGEGGGTSYEQYF
TGTGCCAGCGGGGAAGGGGGCGGGACCTCCTACGAGCAGTACTTC
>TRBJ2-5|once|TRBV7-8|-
CASSLITIGLQETQYF
TGTGCCAGCAGCTTGATAACGATAGGCTTACAAGAGACCCAGTACTTC
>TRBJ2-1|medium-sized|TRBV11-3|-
CASSPLFAESNEQFF
TGTGCCAGCAGCCCCCTCTTTGCTGAGAGCAATGAGCAGTTCTTC
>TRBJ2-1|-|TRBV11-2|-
CATRFTGPLDNEQFF
TGTGCCACCAGATTTACCGGGCCACTCGACAATGAGCAGTTCTTC
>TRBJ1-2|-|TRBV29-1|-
CSVADSVGYGYTF
TGCAGCGTGGCGGACAGTGTGGGATATGGCTACACCTTC
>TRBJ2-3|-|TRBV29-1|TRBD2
CSVGVSGRLDMQYF
TGCAGCGTGGGGGTCAGCGGGAGGCTAGATATGCAGTATTTT
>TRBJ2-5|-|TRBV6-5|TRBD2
CANSYSTGREGTQYF
TGTGCCAACAGTTACTCGACGGGGAGGGAAGGGACCCAGTACTTC
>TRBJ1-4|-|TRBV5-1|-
CASSLDPRADKLFF
TGCGCCAGCAGCTTGGATCCACGGGCTGATAAGCTGTTTTTT
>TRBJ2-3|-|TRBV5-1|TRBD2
CASSLAPSGSGDTQFF
TGCGCCAGTAGCTTGGCACCTAGCGGGAGTGGAGATACGCAGTTTTTT
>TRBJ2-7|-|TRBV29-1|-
CSVQTSGRSHEQYF
TGCAGCGTCCAGACTAGTGGGAGGAGCCACGAGCAATACTTC
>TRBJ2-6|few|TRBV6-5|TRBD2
CASSYNSSGSIGANVLTF
TGTGCCAGCAGTTACAATTCTAGCGGGAGTATTGGGGCCAACGTCCTGACTTTC
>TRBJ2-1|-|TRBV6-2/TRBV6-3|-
CASTSGDFAANEQFF
TGTGCCAGCACATCAGGGGATTTCGCGGCCAATGAGCAGTTCTTC
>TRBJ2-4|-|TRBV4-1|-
CASSSVLQKGNIQHF
TGCGCCAGCAGCTCAGTCTTACAGAAAGGAAACATTCAGCACTTC
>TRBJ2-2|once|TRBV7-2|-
CASNSQLTGELFF
TGTGCCAGTAACTCCCAACTGACCGGGGAGCTGTTTTTT
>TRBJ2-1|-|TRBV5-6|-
CANTPHGGIYNEQLF
TGTGCCAACACCCCGCACGGAGGGATCTACAATGAGCAGTTATTC
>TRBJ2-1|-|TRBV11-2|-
CTSKIGRSSYNEQFF
TGTACCAGCAAAATTGGCAGGAGCTCCTACAATGAGCAGTTCTTC
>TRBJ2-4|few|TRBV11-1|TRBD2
CVSSFPGTSGTKNIQCF
TGTGTCAGCAGCTTTCCCGGCACTAGCGGGACCAAAAACATCCAGTGCTTC
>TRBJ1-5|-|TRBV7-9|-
CVSSFGQAYQPQHF
TGTGTCAGCAGCTTCGGCCAGGCGTATCAGCCCCAGCATTTT
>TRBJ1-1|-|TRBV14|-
CASSPRLGICTESFF
TGTGCCAGCAGCCCCAGACTTGGGATATGCACTGAATCTTTCTTT
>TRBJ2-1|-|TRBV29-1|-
CSVVWVQSGEQFF
TGTAGCGTTGTCTGGGTCCAGAGCGGTGAGCAGTTCTTC
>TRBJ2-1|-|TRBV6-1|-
CTSSEAPSWRSINEQFF
TGTACCAGCAGTGAAGCGCCAAGCTGGAGGTCAATCAATGAACAGTTCTTC
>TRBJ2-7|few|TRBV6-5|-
CASSSLQSMTSGTDKQYF
TGTGCCAGCAGTTCACTCCAGTCTATGACTAGTGGGACGGACAAGCAGTATTTC
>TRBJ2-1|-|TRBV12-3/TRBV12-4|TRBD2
CGNSAGLAGYNEQFF
TGTGGCAACAGTGCGGGACTAGCGGGCTACAATGAGCAGTTCTTC